The clone carrying this T cell receptor beta chain was recorded at least ten times. What it binds is unknown. CDR3 length: 16 residues. Germline loops: CDR1 MNHEY, CDR2 SMNVEV (reference sequence). Germline trimming cut 8 bases from V and 0 bases from J; bases unmatched to any gene: 9. This record comes from a study of T cells in Graves' hyperthyroidism and ophthalmopathy. At least 3 on the Clinical Activity Score was recorded for ophthalmopathy patients, who also had NOSPECS grade at least 4 and duration under 3 months. RNA transcripts served as the template for amplifying TCR beta CDR3 regions. First-round RT-PCR of the TCR CDR3 relied on the HTBI primer set. Each CDR3 protein is one row after TCRdb ran MiXCR on the multiplex PCR reads. Seen here are around 500,000 distinct CDR3 sequences, less than 25% observed once, and the top ten hold about half. General study findings and limits: The model anticipated ophthalmopathy a median around six months pre-onset.

The rearrangement links TRBV27 to TRBJ2-1; 8 bases agree with TRBD1. Sequencing was carried out using blood. This receptor was taken from a woman between 70 and 85 years old with Graves' ophthalmopathy. Here the CDR3 reads CASQGAGASSYNEQFF. The CDR3 nucleotides are TGTGCCAGCCAGGGGGCAGGGGCCAGCTCCTACAATGAGCAGTTCTTC.